Below, 20 T cell receptor beta chains from the same sample are listed, as sequenced in a study of vaccination effects on CD4 cells after COVID-19. Within the ViraFEST assay, antigen-specific CD4+ T cells underwent expansion with viral peptide pools prior to sequencing. Investigators separated out CD4+ T cells once around nine days of culture had passed. By PCR, the person was confirmed to have had SARS-CoV-2 infection between March and December 2020. Either the mRNA-1273 or the BNT162b2 vaccine was given to participants as two doses. Clones were sequenced by immunoSEQ multiplex PCR, and TCRdb holds only the in-frame ones, with some missing. The table has more than 15,000 clones, about 70% seen once. For these receptors, no antigen is known. The specimen was CD4+ T cells from PBMCs cultured with SARS-CoV-2 spike peptides, collected after COVID-19 vaccination. Receptor source: a human donor who had a prior SARS-CoV-2 infection.

The chain employs TRBV18 and TRBJ2-3; a possible D gene is TRBD1 (5 bases). V lost 3 bases, J lost 2 bases, and 12 bases lay in between. This CDR3 contains 15 residues. CDR1 and CDR2 from the germline V gene are KGHSH and LQKENI. CDR3 sequence: CASSPDVGATDTQYF. Here the CDR3 DNA reads TGTGCCAGCTCACCGGACGTAGGGGCCACAGATACGCAGTATTTT.

This clone qualifies as large. The chain employs TRBV5-1 and TRBJ2-2; weak D call: TRBD1 (6 bases). CDR3 length: 15 amino acids. Germline V CDR1 and CDR2: SGHRS, YFSETQ. Between the trimmed V and J ends, which lost 5 bases and 0 bases, there was a span of 11 bases. The CDR3 loop reads CASSPRGTNTGELFF. In nucleotides, the CDR3 is TGCGCCAGCAGTCCCAGGGGTACGAACACCGGGGAGCTGTTTTTT. Full variable domain (outside the CDR3, taken from reference TRBV5-1 and TRBJ2-2): KAGVTQTPRYLIKTRGQQVTLSCSPISGHRSVSWYQQTPGQGLQFLFEYFSETQRNKGNFPGRFSGRQFSNSRSEMNVSTLELGDSALYLCASSPRGTNTGELFFGEGSRLTVL.

This clone was counted between two and nine times. The rearrangement joins TRBV7-9 to TRBJ2-1, with 11 bases fitting TRBD1. Germline CDR1 is SEHNR and CDR2 is FQNEAQ (reference sequence). Trimming took 5 bases from V and 4 from J; bases not matched to a gene: 4. The CDR3 has 15 amino acids. The CDR3 coding sequence is TGTGCCAGCAGCACCGGGACAGGGGGATACAATGAGCAGTTCTTC. This translates into CASSTGTGGYNEQFF.

This clone came up a few times. A junction end diverges from the germline sequence, so it may reflect a read error. V is TRBV7-8 and J is TRBJ2-7; 11 bases agree with TRBD2. Per germline, CDR1 SGHVS and CDR2 FQNEAQ. The CDR3 contains 13 residues. The CDR3 sequence is CASSLAGGDEQYF. As DNA, the CDR3 is TGTGCCAGCAGCCTAGCGGGAGGTGACGAGCAGTACTTC.

In this sample, this clone is medium-sized (0.01 to 0.1%). This chain links TRBV9 with TRBJ1-2; D may be TRBD1 (6 bases). The CDR3 consists of 15 residues. V lost 2 bases and J lost 4, with 15 bases in between. From germline, CDR1 is SGDLS and CDR2 YYNGEE. The CDR3 region is CASSVRGGDIYGYTF. The CDR3 bases are TGTGCCAGCAGCGTGCGGGGAGGGGACATCTATGGCTACACCTTC.

The genes are TRBV30 and TRBJ2-5; 8 bases are a match to TRBD2. Looked up from germline, CDR1 is GTSNPN and CDR2 is SVGIG (reference sequence). The CDR3 runs 13 residues. V lost 0 bases to trimming and J lost 5 bases; unmatched junction nucleotides: 2. The CDR3: CAWSVRGRETQYF. CDR3 nucleotide sequence: TGTGCCTGGAGTGTACGCGGGAGGGAGACCCAGTACTTC. Variable domain in full (rest from reference TRBV30 and TRBJ2-5): SQTIHQWPATLVQPVGSPLSLECTVEGTSNPNLYWYRQAAGRGLQLLFYSVGIGQISSEVPQNLSASRPQDRQFILSSKKLLLSDSGFYLCAWSVRGRETQYFGPGTRLLVL.

The sample holds one count of this clone. V is TRBV4-1 and J is TRBJ1-4; D uncertain. The CDR3 is 14 residues long. From germline, CDR1 is MGHRA and CDR2 YSYEKL. Deletions cut 1 base from V and 4 bases from J, with 7 bases between. The CDR3 DNA reads as TGCGCCAGCAGCCAAGGGCAGTATAATGAAAAACTGTTTTTT. Translation: CASSQGQYNEKLFF.

The rearrangement uses TRBV20-1 and TRBJ2-1; D is unclear. Germline loops: CDR1 DFQATT, CDR2 SNEGSKA (reference sequence). Trimming left V 3 bases short and J 1 base short, with 7 bases between. CDR3 length: 13 residues. CDR3: CSASMWSYNEQFF. The CDR3 DNA follows: TGCAGTGCTAGTATGTGGTCCTACAATGAGCAGTTCTTC.

V usage is TRBV10-3 and J usage is TRBJ2-1; D may be TRBD1 or TRBD2 (6 bases each). The V end lost 4 bases, the J end lost 4 bases, and 14 bases lay between the germline ends. The CDR3 loop spans 15 amino acids. Germline CDR1 is ENHRY and CDR2 is SYGVKD. For the CDR3, the DNA is TGTGCCATCAGTGTTCAAGAGGGGGGATACAATGAGCAGTTCTTC. Protein product: CAISVQEGGYNEQFF.

As DNA, the CDR3 is TGTGCCAGCAGCTCCCAGGGGGCGCTGGACACTGAAGCTTTCTTT. Translated, it gives CASSSQGALDTEAFF. The genes are TRBV11-3 and TRBJ1-1, with 8 nucleotides matching TRBD1. Looked up from germline, CDR1 is SGHNT and CDR2 is YENEEA. V lost 4 bases, J lost 3 bases, and 7 bases stayed unmatched. The CDR3 runs to 15 residues.

The V gene is TRBV4-2, the J gene TRBJ1-4; 9 nucleotides align to TRBD1. The J segment lost 8 bases and the V segment lost 4 bases, leaving 8 bases of the junction unmatched. The CDR3 runs to 15 residues. Germline loops: CDR1 LGHNA, CDR2 YNFKEQ. CDR3 in DNA: TGTGCCAGCAGCCGATACAGGGGGCTCGGGGAAAAACTGTTTTTT. Translation: CASSRYRGLGEKLFF.

The CDR3 loop is CASTPSGRESPRGTQYF. CDR3 nucleotides: TGTGCCAGTACTCCCTCCGGGCGGGAGAGCCCGAGGGGGACCCAGTACTTC. The chain couples TRBV19 to TRBJ2-5; 7 bases are shared with TRBD2. In germline, CDR1 is LNHDA, CDR2 SQIVND (reference sequence). This CDR3 is built from 17 residues. Trimming took 7 bases from V and 7 from J; bases not matched to a gene: 21.

The J gene is TRBJ1-5, the V gene TRBV3-1 (or the pseudogene TRBV3-2); D uncertain. The CDR3 has 16 amino acids. CDR1 is LGHDT, CDR2 YNNKEL, per germline (reference sequence). V gave up 1 base and J gave up 1 base, with 11 bases separating them. This chain's CDR3 is CASSQGSQGSNQPQHF. The CDR3 bases are TGTGCCAGCAGCCAAGGAAGCCAAGGCAGCAATCAGCCCCAGCATTTT.

V gene TRBV20-1 combines with J gene TRBJ1-1, with unresolved D. V shed 5 bases and J shed 6 bases, with 10 bases lying between them. Per germline, CDR1 DFQATT and CDR2 SNEGSKA (reference sequence). The CDR3 runs to 11 residues. CDR3 nucleotides: TGCAGTGCTCCGGATTTGCCTGAAGCTTTCTTT. It specifies CSAPDLPEAFF.

This rearrangement joins TRBV9 to TRBJ2-3; 13 nucleotides match TRBD2. Germline V gene sequence: CDR1 SGDLS, CDR2 YYNGEE. CDR3 length: 16 amino acids. The J segment lost 3 bases and the V segment lost 3 bases, leaving 4 bases of the junction unmatched. The CDR3 DNA sequence: TGTGCCAGCAGCGCTGGACTAGCGGGGGCAACAGATACGCAGTATTTT. Translation gives CASSAGLAGATDTQYF.

This clone was counted once. The chain employs TRBV18 and TRBJ2-7; D is perhaps TRBD1 (5 bases). This CDR3 region has 15 residues. Germline CDR1 is KGHSH and CDR2 is LQKENI. Trimming left V 2 bases short and J 2 bases short, with 13 bases between. The CDR3 DNA is TGTGCCAGCTCACCAGAGACAGAGCCAACCTACGAGCAGTACTTC. Its translation: CASSPETEPTYEQYF.

This clone occurred a few times. The chain has TRBV7-9 and TRBJ1-3, with 8 bases lining up with TRBD1. The CDR3 spans 16 residues. Germline V lookup: CDR1 SEHNR, CDR2 FQNEAQ (reference sequence). The V and J ends lost 5 bases and 0 bases, in that order; junction bases with no gene match: 6. This CDR3 is CASSIGQGLSGNTIYF. CDR3 DNA sequence: TGTGCCAGCAGCATCGGACAGGGACTCTCTGGAAACACCATATATTTT.

The chain is built from TRBV7-2 and TRBJ2-1; D uncertain. Germline CDR1 reads SGHTA; CDR2 reads FQGNSA. The CDR3 spans 12 residues. The V end lost 4 bases, the J end lost 7 bases, and 8 bases lay between the germline ends. The CDR3 nucleotides read TGTGCCAGCAGCTCAGGATGGAATGAGCAGTTCTTC. This encodes CASSSGWNEQFF.

The V call is TRBV5-1, the J call TRBJ2-7, with 8 bases fitting TRBD1. Germline V gene sequence: CDR1 SGHRS, CDR2 YFSETQ. This CDR3 contains 14 residues. The V gene end was trimmed by 2 bases and the J gene end by 1 base; junction bases not matched to a gene: 2. The CDR3 here is CASSFTGGSYEQYF. CDR3 in DNA: TGCGCCAGCAGCTTCACAGGGGGTTCCTACGAGCAGTACTTC.

The V and J genes are TRBV2 and TRBJ2-5; D perhaps matches TRBD2 (5 bases). CDR3 length: 13 amino acids. V was clipped by 6 bases and J by 9 bases, with 17 bases between them. In germline, CDR1 is SNHLY, CDR2 FYNNEI. The CDR3 loop is CASSQDRGRAQYF. The CDR3 DNA reads as TGTGCCAGCAGCCAGGACCGGGGTCGGGCCCAGTACTTC.